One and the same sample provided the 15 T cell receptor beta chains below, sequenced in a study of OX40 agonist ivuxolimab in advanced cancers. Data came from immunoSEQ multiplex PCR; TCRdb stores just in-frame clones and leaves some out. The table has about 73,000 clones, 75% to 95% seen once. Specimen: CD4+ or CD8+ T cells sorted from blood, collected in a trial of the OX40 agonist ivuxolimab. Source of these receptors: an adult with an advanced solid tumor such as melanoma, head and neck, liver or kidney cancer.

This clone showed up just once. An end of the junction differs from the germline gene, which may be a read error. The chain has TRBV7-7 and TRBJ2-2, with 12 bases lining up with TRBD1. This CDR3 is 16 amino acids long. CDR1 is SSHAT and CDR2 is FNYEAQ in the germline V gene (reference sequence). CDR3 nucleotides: TGTGCTAGCAGCACCGGGACAGGGGGCTTCACCGGGGAGCTGTTTTTT. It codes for CASSTGTGGFTGELFF.

The CDR3 region is CASSLALGGAQETQYF. The CDR3 DNA sequence: TGTGCCAGCAGCTTAGCGCTCGGGGGGGCCCAAGAGACCCAGTACTTC. This sequence joins TRBV7-2 and TRBJ2-5; TRBD2 agrees at 8 bases. The CDR3 runs 16 residues. The J segment lost 1 base and the V segment lost 0 bases, leaving 4 bases of the junction unmatched. The V gene's germline CDR1 is SGHTA and CDR2 FQGNSA.

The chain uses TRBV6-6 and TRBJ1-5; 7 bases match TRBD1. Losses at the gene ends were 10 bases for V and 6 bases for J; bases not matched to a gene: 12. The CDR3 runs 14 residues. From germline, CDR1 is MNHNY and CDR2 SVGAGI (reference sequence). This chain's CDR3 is CATLLTGASQPQHF. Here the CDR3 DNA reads TGTGCCACACTTCTTACAGGGGCGAGTCAGCCCCAGCATTTT.

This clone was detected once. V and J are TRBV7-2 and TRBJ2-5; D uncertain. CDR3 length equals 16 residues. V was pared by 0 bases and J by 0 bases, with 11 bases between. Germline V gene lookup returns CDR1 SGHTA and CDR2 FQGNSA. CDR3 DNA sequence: TGTGCCAGCAGCTTAGCCGACACGCGGCACCAAGAGACCCAGTACTTC. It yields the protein CASSLADTRHQETQYF.

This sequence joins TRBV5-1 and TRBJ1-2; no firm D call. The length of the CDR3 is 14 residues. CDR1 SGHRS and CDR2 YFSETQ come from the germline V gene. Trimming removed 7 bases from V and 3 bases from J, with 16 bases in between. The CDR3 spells CASSREGRDYGYTF. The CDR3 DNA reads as TGCGCCAGCTCCAGAGAGGGAAGGGACTATGGCTACACCTTC.

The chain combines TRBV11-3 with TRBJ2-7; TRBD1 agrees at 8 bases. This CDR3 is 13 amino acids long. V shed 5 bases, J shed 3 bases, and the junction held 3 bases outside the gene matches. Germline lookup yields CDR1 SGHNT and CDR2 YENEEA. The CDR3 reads CASSLQGGYEQYF. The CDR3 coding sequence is TGTGCCAGCAGCCTACAGGGGGGCTACGAGCAGTACTTC.

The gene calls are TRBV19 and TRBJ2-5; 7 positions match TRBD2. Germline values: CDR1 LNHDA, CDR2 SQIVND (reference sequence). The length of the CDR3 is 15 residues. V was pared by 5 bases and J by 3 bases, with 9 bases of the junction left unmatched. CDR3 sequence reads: CASSPRPGGEETQYF. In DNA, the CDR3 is TGTGCCAGTAGTCCTCGTCCTGGGGGGGAAGAGACCCAGTACTTC.

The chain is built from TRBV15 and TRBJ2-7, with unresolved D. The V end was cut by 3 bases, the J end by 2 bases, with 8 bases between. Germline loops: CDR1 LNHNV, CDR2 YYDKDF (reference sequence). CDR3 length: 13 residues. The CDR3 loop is CATSSAGTYEQYF. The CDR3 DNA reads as TGTGCCACCAGCAGCGCAGGTACCTACGAGCAGTACTTC.

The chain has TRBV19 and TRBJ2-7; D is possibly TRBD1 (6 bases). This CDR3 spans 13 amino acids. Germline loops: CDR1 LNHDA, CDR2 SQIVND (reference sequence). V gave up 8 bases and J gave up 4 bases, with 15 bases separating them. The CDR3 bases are TGTGCCAGTGCTGGGACAACGCAGTACGAGCAGTACTTC. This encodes CASAGTTQYEQYF.

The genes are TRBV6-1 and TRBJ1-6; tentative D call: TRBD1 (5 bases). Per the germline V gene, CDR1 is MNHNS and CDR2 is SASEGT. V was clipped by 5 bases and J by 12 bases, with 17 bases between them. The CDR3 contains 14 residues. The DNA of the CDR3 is TGTGCCAGCAGTTATGAGACAGCCCTGGGACCCCTCCACTTT. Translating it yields CASSYETALGPLHF.

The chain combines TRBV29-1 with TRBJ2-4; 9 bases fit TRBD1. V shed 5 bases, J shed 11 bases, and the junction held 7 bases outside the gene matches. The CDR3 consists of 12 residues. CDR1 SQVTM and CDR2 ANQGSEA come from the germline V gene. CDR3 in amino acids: CSVRDRVNVQYF. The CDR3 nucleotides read TGCAGCGTTAGGGACAGGGTTAACGTTCAGTACTTC.

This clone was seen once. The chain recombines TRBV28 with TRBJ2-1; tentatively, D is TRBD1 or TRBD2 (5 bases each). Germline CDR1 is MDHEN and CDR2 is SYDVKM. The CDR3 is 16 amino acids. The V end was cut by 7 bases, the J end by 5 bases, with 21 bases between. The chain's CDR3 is CASKRSGTQSHNEQFF. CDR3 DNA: TGTGCCAGCAAGAGGTCCGGGACCCAGAGTCACAATGAGCAGTTCTTC. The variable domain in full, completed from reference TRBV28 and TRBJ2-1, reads DVKVTQSSRYLVKRTGEKVFLECVQDMDHENMFWYRQDPGLGLRLIYFSYDVKMKEKGDIPEGYSVSREKKERFSLILESASTNQTSMYLCASKRSGTQSHNEQFFGPGTRLTVL.

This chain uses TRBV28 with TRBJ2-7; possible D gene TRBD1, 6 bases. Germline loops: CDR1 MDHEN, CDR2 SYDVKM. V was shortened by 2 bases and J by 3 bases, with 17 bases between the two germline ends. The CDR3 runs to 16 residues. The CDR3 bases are TGTGCCAGCAGTTTAGCTTGGACAGCCTCGAGCTACGAGCAGTACTTC. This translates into CASSLAWTASSYEQYF. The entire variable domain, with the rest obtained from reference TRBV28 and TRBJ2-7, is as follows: DVKVTQSSRYLVKRTGEKVFLECVQDMDHENMFWYRQDPGLGLRLIYFSYDVKMKEKGDIPEGYSVSREKKERFSLILESASTNQTSMYLCASSLAWTASSYEQYFGPGTRLTVT.

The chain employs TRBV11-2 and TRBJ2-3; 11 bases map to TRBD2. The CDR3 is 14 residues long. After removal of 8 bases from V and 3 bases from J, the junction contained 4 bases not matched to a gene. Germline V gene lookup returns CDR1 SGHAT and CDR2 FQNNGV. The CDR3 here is CASRLAGLTDTQYF. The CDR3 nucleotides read TGTGCCAGCCGACTAGCGGGATTGACAGATACGCAGTATTTT.

The CDR3 loop reads CASSLGSSVRQYF. Written as DNA, the CDR3 is TGTGCCAGCAGCTTGGGCAGCAGTGTACGGCAGTACTTC. The rearrangement uses TRBV5-4 and TRBJ2-7; D gene ambiguous. Trimming pared 0 bases from V and 9 bases from J, leaving 13 bases between. CDR3 size: 13 residues. Germline CDR1 reads SGHNT; CDR2 reads YYREEE (reference sequence).